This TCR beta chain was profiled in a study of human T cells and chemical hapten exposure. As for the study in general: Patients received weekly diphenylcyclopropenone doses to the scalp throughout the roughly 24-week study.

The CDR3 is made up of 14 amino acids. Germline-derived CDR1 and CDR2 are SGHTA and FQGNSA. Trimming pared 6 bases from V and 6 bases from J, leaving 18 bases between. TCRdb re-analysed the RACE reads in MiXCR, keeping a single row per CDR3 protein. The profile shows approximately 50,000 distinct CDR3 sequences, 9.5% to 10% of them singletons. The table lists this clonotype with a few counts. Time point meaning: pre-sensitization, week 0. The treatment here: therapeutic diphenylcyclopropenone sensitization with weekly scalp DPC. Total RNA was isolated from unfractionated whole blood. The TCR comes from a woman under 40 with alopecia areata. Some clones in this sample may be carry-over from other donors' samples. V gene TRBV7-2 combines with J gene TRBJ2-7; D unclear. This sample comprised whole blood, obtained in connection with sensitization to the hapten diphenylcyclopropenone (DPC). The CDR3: CASSTRQSSGEQYF. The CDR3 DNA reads TGTGCCAGCAGTACGCGCCAATCCTCGGGCGAGCAGTACTTC.